A selection of T cell receptor beta chains follows, all from one sample in a study of OX40 agonist ivuxolimab in advanced cancers. Only in-frame clones appear in the TCRdb table, and some are missing; sequencing was by immunoSEQ multiplex PCR. This table has 30,000 to 40,000 clones, over 60% appearing once. The sequencing here drew on CD4+ or CD8+ T cells sorted from blood, taken in a trial of the OX40 agonist ivuxolimab. The receptors were sampled from an adult with an advanced solid tumor such as melanoma, head and neck, liver or kidney cancer. Both conserved end residues are part of each CDR3. The order of the fields is J gene, D gene, V gene, clone size, CDR3 protein, CDR3 DNA. A D gene is named only where the DNA matches it firmly. Expanded clones are given a class, and other clones once, few, many or no size at all.

TRBJ1-4	NA	TRBV10-2	NA	CASRDEKLFF	TGCGCCAGCCGAGATGAAAAACTGTTTTTT
TRBJ2-7	NA	TRBV5-6	NA	CASSLGVYEQYF	TGTGCCAGCAGCTTGGGAGTCTACGAGCAGTACTTC
TRBJ1-5	TRBD1	TRBV5-1	NA	CASSLTTGANQPQHF	TGCGCCAGCAGCTTGACTACAGGGGCCAATCAGCCCCAGCATTTT
TRBJ2-3	NA	TRBV7-2	once	CASSLERNTQYF	TGTGCCAGCAGCTTAGAGCGAAATACGCAGTATTTT
TRBJ1-1	NA	TRBV6-5	NA	CASSYRGSSNTEAFF	TGTGCCAGCAGTTACAGGGGGTCCTCGAACACTGAAGCTTTCTTT
TRBJ1-1	NA	TRBV5-4	NA	CASRGGAEAFF	TGTGCCAGCAGGGGGGGAGCTGAAGCTTTCTTT
TRBJ2-5	NA	TRBV2	NA	CASRPLVETQYF	TGTGCCAGCAGGCCTTTGGTAGAGACCCAGTACTTC
TRBJ1-1	TRBD1	TRBV6-1	NA	CASSEGGQGKRNTEAFF	TGTGCCAGCAGTGAAGGCGGACAGGGAAAACGAAACACTGAAGCTTTCTTT
TRBJ2-1	TRBD2	TRBV6-1	NA	CASEGTNSYNEQFF	TGTGCCAGTGAAGGGACTAACTCCTACAATGAGCAGTTCTTC
TRBJ2-5	TRBD2	TRBV9	NA	CASSRAGGPLETQYF	TGTGCCAGCAGCAGAGCGGGGGGGCCTCTGGAGACCCAGTACTTC
TRBJ2-3	NA	TRBV14	NA	CASSQPRWGADTQYF	TGTGCCAGCAGCCAACCCAGGTGGGGTGCAGATACGCAGTATTTT
TRBJ1-2	TRBD1	TRBV6-5	few	CASYQTGMATF	TGTGCCAGTTACCAGACAGGGATGGCCACCTTC
TRBJ2-1	NA	TRBV30	NA	CAWNGGGAVNEQFF	TGTGCCTGGAACGGAGGGGGCGCGGTAAATGAGCAGTTCTTC
TRBJ2-6	NA	TRBV28	NA	CASTTWLAPKTGANVLTF	TGTGCCAGCACCACGTGGTTAGCCCCGAAGACTGGGGCCAACGTCCTGACTTTC
TRBJ1-6	TRBD1	TRBV6-1	NA	CASSVTGAASPLHF	TGTGCCAGCAGCGTAACAGGGGCGGCTTCACCCCTCCACTTT
TRBJ2-5	NA	TRBV6-5	NA	CASRTIGETQYF	TGTGCCAGCAGAACGATTGGGGAGACCCAGTACTTC
TRBJ2-1	NA	TRBV5-1	few	CASSLGANEQFF	TGCGCCAGCAGCTTGGGGGCGAATGAGCAGTTCTTC
TRBJ1-5	NA	TRBV6-1	NA	CASSEDYSNQPQHF	TGTGCCAGCAGTGAAGATTATAGCAATCAGCCCCAGCATTTT
TRBJ2-1	TRBD2	TRBV6-5	NA	CASSLAGEYNEQFF	TGTGCCAGCAGTCTAGCGGGGGAGTACAATGAGCAGTTCTTC
TRBJ1-1	NA	TRBV30	NA	CAWGGGTEAFF	TGTGCCTGGGGAGGGGGCACTGAAGCTTTCTTT
TRBJ2-1	NA	TRBV5-1	NA	CASSLGQPDNEQFF	TGCGCCAGCAGCTTGGGACAGCCAGACAATGAGCAGTTCTTC
TRBJ1-3	TRBD1	TRBV15	NA	CATSRGTAGGFGTIYF	TGTGCCACCAGCAGAGGCACTGCAGGGGGCTTCGGCACCATATATTTT
TRBJ2-7	NA	TRBV6-5	NA	CASSKYGQNSYEQYF	TGTGCCAGCAGTAAATATGGACAGAACTCCTACGAGCAGTACTTC
TRBJ2-3	TRBD2	TRBV5-1	NA	CASSSSGGSADTQYF	TGCGCCAGCAGCTCGAGCGGGGGGAGCGCAGATACGCAGTATTTT
TRBJ1-1	NA	TRBV4-2	NA	CASSQDTGADTEAFF	TGTGCCAGCAGCCAAGATACGGGGGCGGACACTGAAGCTTTCTTT
TRBJ1-3	NA	TRBV30	NA	CAWSPPISGNTIYF	TGTGCCTGGAGCCCCCCGATCTCTGGAAACACCATATATTTT
TRBJ2-1	NA	TRBV18	NA	CATQEGGEQFF	TGTGCCACCCAAGAGGGCGGTGAGCAGTTCTTC
TRBJ2-1	NA	TRBV9	NA	CASSPEFQGLVNEQFF	TGTGCCAGCAGCCCTGAATTCCAGGGATTAGTAAATGAGCAGTTCTTC
TRBJ2-2	TRBD2	TRBV4-1	NA	CASSQGGGGFTGELFF	TGCGCCAGCAGCCAAGGAGGCGGGGGGTTCACCGGGGAGCTGTTTTTT
TRBJ1-6	NA	TRBV6-1	NA	CASSEMGADNSPLHF	TGTGCCAGCAGTGAGATGGGGGCCGATAATTCACCCCTCCACTTT
TRBJ1-2	NA	TRBV30	once	CAWMFGGTNYGYTF	TGTGCCTGGATGTTTGGGGGCACTAACTATGGCTACACCTTC
TRBJ1-2	NA	TRBV5-4	few	CASSPGHPGQSSNYGYTF	TGTGCCAGCAGCCCAGGTCACCCCGGACAGTCATCTAACTATGGCTACACCTTC
TRBJ1-2	TRBD1	TRBV10-3	NA	CAISSDRGIHGYTF	TGTGCCATCAGTTCGGACAGGGGGATCCATGGCTACACCTTC
TRBJ1-1	TRBD1	TRBV30	NA	CAWSYSFDRGRTEAFF	TGTGCCTGGAGTTATTCATTCGACAGGGGAAGAACTGAAGCTTTCTTT
TRBJ2-3	NA	TRBV18	NA	CASSPKGRSTDTQYF	TGTGCCAGCTCACCGAAGGGACGGAGCACAGATACGCAGTATTTT
TRBJ2-2	NA	TRBV25-1	NA	CASSVEGLTGELFF	TGTGCCAGCAGTGTGGAGGGGCTTACCGGGGAGCTGTTTTTT
TRBJ1-1	NA	TRBV7-9	NA	CAVTTEGAEAFF	TGTGCCGTTACCACCGAAGGGGCTGAAGCTTTCTTT
TRBJ2-2	NA	TRBV4-1	NA	CASSQEIGRTGELFF	TGCGCCAGCAGCCAAGAGATAGGGAGGACCGGGGAGCTGTTTTTT
TRBJ1-2	NA	TRBV9	NA	CASSATWGYTF	TGTGCCAGCAGCGCAACTTGGGGCTACACCTTC
TRBJ1-2	NA	TRBV5-6	NA	CASSLGQVQGYTF	TGTGCCAGCAGCTTGGGACAGGTGCAAGGCTACACCTTC
TRBJ1-5	NA	TRBV5-1	NA	CASSLDSIDSNQPQHF	TGCGCCAGCAGCTTGGATTCCATAGATAGCAATCAGCCCCAGCATTTT
TRBJ2-3	NA	TRBV7-2	once	CASSLALGDTQYF	TGTGCCAGCAGCTTAGCGCTGGGCGATACGCAGTATTTT
TRBJ1-5	NA	TRBV28	few	CATKREIQPQHF	TGTGCCACCAAGAGGGAGATTCAGCCCCAGCATTTT
TRBJ1-6	TRBD1	TRBV7-2	NA	CASSPLDRDSPLHF	TGTGCCAGCAGCCCCCTCGACAGGGATTCACCCCTCCACTTT
TRBJ2-1	TRBD1	TRBV5-1	NA	CASSLKGQDNNEQFF	TGCGCCAGCAGCTTGAAGGGACAGGATAACAATGAGCAGTTCTTC
TRBJ2-3	TRBD1	TRBV19	NA	CASSTDRVSGDTQYF	TGTGCCAGTAGTACCGACAGGGTGAGTGGAGATACGCAGTATTTT